This T cell receptor (beta chain) appears in the sequencing data of a study of cytomegalovirus exposure and HLA in healthy donors. This CDR3 has 17 amino acids. V lost 3 bases to trimming and J lost 0 bases, with 12 bases between them. The germline CDR1 and CDR2 sequences are SNHLY and FYNNEI. Here immunoSEQ multiplex PCR was the method, and the copy in TCRdb shows in-frame clones only, minus some. The table shows some 170,000 clones, with more than 75% occurring only once. Specimen: PBMCs. The clonotype originates from a man aged 18-30 years in good health and CMV-seropositive. The chain links TRBV2 to TRBJ1-6; no definite D call. The CDR3 DNA follows: TGTGCCAGCAGTGAGGGTTGGGCGAGCTCCTATAATTCACCCCTCCACTTT. Translating gives CASSEGWASSYNSPLHF.